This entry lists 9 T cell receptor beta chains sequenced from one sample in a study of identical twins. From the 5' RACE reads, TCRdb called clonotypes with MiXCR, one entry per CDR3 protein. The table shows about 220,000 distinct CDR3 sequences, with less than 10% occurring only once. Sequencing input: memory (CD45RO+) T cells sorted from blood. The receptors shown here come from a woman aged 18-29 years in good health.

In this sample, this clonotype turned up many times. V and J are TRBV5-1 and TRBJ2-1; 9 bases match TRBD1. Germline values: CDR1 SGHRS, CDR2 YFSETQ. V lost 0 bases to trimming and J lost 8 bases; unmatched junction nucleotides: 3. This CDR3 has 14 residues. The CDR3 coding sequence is TGCGCCAGCAGCTTGGGGACAGGGGAGGATGAGCAGTTCTTC. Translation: CASSLGTGEDEQFF.

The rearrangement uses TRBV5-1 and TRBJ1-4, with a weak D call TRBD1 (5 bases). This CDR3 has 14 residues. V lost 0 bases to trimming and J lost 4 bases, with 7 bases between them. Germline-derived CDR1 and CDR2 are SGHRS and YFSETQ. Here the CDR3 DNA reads TGCGCCAGCAGCTTGGGACAGATTAATGAAAAACTGTTTTTT. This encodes CASSLGQINEKLFF.

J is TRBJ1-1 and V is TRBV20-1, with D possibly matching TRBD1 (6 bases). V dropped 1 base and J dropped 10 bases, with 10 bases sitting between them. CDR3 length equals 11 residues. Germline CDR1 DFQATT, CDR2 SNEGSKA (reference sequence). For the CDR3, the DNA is TGCAGTGCTAGAGGTGGGACACTAGCTTTCTTT. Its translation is CSARGGTLAFF.

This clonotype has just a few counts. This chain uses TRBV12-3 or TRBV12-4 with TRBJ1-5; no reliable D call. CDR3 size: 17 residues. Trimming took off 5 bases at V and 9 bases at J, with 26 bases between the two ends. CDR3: CASSPYPGDEPSGPQHF. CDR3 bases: TGTGCCAGCAGTCCCTACCCGGGAGATGAACCGTCTGGGCCCCAGCATTTT.

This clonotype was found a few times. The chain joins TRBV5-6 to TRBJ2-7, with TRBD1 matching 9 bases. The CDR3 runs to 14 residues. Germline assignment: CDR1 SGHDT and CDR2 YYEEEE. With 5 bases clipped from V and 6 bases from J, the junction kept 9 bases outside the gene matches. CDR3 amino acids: CASSSGTGTGEQYF. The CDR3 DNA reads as TGTGCCAGCAGTTCCGGGACAGGGACTGGCGAGCAGTACTTC. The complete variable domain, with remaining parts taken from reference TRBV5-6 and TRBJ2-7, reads DAGVTQSPTHLIKTRGQQVTLRCSPKSGHDTVSWYQQALGQGPQFIFQYYEEEERQRGNFPDRFSGHQFPNYSSELNVNALLLGDSALYLCASSSGTGTGEQYFGPGTRLTVT.

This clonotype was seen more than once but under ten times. CDR3 in DNA: TGCAGTGCTTTCACAGGGAAGTCGGGTAATTCACCCCTCCACTTT. Translating gives CSAFTGKSGNSPLHF. V usage is TRBV20-1 and J usage is TRBJ1-6, with D perhaps matching TRBD1 (6 bases). The V gene lost 5 bases and the J gene lost 6 bases, with 17 bases spanning the gap. The CDR3 runs 15 residues. Germline lookup yields CDR1 DFQATT and CDR2 SNEGSKA (reference sequence).

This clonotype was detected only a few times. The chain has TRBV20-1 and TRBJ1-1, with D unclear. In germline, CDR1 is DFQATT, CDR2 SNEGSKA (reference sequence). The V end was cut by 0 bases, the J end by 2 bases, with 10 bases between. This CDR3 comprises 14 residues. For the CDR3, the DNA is TGCAGTGCTAGAGATCCAGGCGGTAACACTGAAGCTTTCTTT. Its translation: CSARDPGGNTEAFF.

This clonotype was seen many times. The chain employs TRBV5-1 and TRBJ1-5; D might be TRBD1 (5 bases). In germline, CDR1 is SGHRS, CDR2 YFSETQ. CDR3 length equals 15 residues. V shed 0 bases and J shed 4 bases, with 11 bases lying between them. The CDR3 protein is CASSLGQGDNQPQHF. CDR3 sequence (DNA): TGCGCCAGCAGCTTGGGGCAGGGAGATAATCAGCCCCAGCATTTT.

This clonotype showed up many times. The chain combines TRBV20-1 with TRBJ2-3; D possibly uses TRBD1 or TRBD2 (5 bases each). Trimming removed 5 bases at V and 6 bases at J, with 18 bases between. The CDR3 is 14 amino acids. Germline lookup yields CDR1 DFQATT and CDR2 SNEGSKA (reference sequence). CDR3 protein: CSASGPPSPDTQYF. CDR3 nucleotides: TGCAGTGCTTCGGGACCGCCGAGTCCCGATACGCAGTATTTT.